One T cell receptor beta chain is described in this entry. Its specificity is unknown. The naive CD8 subset, CD45RO-negative cells positively selected for CCR7, excluded terminally differentiated effector memory CD45RA+ cells. Sequencing used immunoSEQ multiplex PCR; TCRdb keeps in-frame clones, though not all of them. Counted here are around 2,000,000 clones, around 93% occurring once; the ten biggest clones make up 1.5% to 2%. The source of the sample is a study of shared clonotypes between healthy human individuals. Whole-study context: In total, the donors were a couple of women and a few men aged 18 to 49. The plates for each donor numbered three CD4 naive, three CD4 memory, two CD8 naive and one CD8 memory.

Study results and limitations: Naive subsets typically showed greater estimated richness than memory subsets.

The source material was naive CD8+ T cells from PBMCs. The TCR was taken from a man in his late teens or twenties in good health. Some clones in this sample may be carry-over from other donors' samples.

This CDR3 reads CAPIPRTSCLGELFF. The DNA of the CDR3 is TGCGCCCCGATCCCCAGGACTAGCTGCTTGGGGGAGCTGTTTTTT. The chain employs TRBV10-1 and TRBJ2-2; TRBD2 matches 8 bases. The CDR3 is made up of 15 amino acids. Trimming at V came to 11 bases and at J to 8 bases, leaving 16 bases not matched to a gene. Germline V lookup: CDR1 WNHNN, CDR2 SYGVQD (reference sequence).